The sequence of this TCR beta chain was determined in a study of blood T cell repertoires in COVID-19. TCRdb's copy holds only in-frame clones and misses some; the assay was immunoSEQ multiplex PCR. The sample carries 150,000 to 200,000 clones, approximately 90% recorded once. The length of the CDR3 is 14 residues. Germline V gene sequence: CDR1 SEHNR, CDR2 FQNEAQ (reference sequence). Trimming removed 5 bases from V and 0 bases from J, with 7 bases in between. The sample comprised PBMCs or T cells enriched from blood (not recorded which). The receptor was isolated from a woman aged 18-29 years who had recovered from COVID-19. J is TRBJ1-4 and V is TRBV7-9; D is unclear. CDR3 in amino acids: CASSLLATNEKLFF. The CDR3 coding sequence is TGTGCCAGCAGCCTACTTGCAACTAATGAAAAACTGTTTTTT.